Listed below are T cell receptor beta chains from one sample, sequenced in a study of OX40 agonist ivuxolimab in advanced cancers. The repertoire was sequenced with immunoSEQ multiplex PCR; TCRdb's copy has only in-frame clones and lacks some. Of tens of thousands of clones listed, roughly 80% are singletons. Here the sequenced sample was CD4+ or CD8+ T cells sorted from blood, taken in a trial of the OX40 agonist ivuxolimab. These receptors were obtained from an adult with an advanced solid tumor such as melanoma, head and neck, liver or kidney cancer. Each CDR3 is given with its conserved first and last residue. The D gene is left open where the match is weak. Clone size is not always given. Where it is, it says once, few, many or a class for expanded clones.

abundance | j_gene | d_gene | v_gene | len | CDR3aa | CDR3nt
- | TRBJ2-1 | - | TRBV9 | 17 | CASSVDGGSLSYNEQFF | TGTGCCAGCAGCGTAGACGGTGGGAGTTTGTCCTACAATGAGCAGTTCTTC
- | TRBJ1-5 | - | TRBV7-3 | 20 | CASSYGRLAGSSGSNQPQHF | TGTGCCAGCAGCTATGGTCGACTAGCGGGCTCCTCTGGCAGCAATCAGCCCCAGCATTTT
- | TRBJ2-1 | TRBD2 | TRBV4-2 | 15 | CASSQLGLAGAEQFF | TGTGCCAGCAGCCAACTCGGACTAGCGGGAGCTGAGCAGTTCTTC
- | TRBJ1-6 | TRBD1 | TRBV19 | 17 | CATNQKAGQGGNSPLHF | TGTGCCACCAACCAAAAGGCGGGACAGGGGGGAAATTCACCCCTCCACTTT
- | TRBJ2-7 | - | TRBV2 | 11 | CASSFSYEQYF | TGTGCCAGCAGTTTTAGCTACGAGCAGTACTTC
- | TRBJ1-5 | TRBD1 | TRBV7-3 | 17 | CASSLVGTGSRNQPQHF | TGTGCCAGCAGCTTAGTAGGGACAGGGAGCCGCAATCAGCCCCAGCATTTT
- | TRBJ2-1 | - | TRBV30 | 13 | CAWSTRLGNEQFF | TGTGCCTGGAGTACCCGACTAGGCAATGAGCAGTTCTTC
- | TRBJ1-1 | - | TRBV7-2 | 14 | CASSLWRENTEAFF | TGTGCCAGCAGCTTATGGAGGGAGAACACTGAAGCTTTCTTT
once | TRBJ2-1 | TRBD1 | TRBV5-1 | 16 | CASSIPRQGAKSEQFF | TGCGCCAGCAGCATCCCCCGACAGGGGGCGAAGAGTGAGCAGTTCTTC
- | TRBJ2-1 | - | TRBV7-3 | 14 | CASSKTSSYNEQFF | TGTGCCAGCAGCAAAACTAGCTCCTACAATGAGCAGTTCTTC
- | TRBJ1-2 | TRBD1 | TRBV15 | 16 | CATSGAGGARNYGYTF | TGTGCCACCAGCGGGGCAGGGGGCGCTCGGAACTATGGCTACACCTTC
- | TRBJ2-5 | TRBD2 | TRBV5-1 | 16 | CASSFNLAGGQETQYF | TGCGCCAGCAGCTTCAACTTAGCGGGAGGCCAAGAGACCCAGTACTTC
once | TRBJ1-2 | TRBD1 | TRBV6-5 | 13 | CASSYFRGRGYTF | TGTGCCAGCAGTTACTTTAGGGGGCGCGGCTACACCTTC
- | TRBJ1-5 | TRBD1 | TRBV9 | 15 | CASSVGQGLNQPQHF | TGTGCCAGCAGCGTAGGACAGGGGCTCAATCAGCCCCAGCATTTT
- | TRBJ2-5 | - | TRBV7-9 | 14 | CASSLDGGGETQYF | TGTGCCAGCAGCTTAGATGGGGGCGGGGAGACCCAGTACTTC
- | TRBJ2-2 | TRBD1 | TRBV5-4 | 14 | CASSLDRGTGELFF | TGTGCCAGCAGCCTCGACAGGGGCACCGGGGAGCTGTTTTTT
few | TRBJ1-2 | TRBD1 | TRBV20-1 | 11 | CSAAYRGGYTF | TGCAGTGCTGCCTACAGGGGAGGCTACACCTTC
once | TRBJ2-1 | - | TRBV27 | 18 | CASSLLDIDYLRGDEQFF | TGTGCCAGCAGTTTATTGGATATCGACTACCTAAGGGGAGATGAGCAGTTCTTC
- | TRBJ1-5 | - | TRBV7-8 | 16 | CASSPGYGVSNQPQHF | TGTGCCAGCAGCCCGGGATACGGGGTAAGCAATCAGCCCCAGCATTTT
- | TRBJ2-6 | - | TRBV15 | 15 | CATSRVSSGANVLTF | TGTGCCACCAGCAGAGTTTCATCTGGGGCCAACGTCCTGACTTTC
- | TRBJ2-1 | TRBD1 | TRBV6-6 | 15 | CASSSGQARSNEQFF | TGTGCCAGCAGTTCCGGACAGGCTCGCTCCAATGAGCAGTTCTTC
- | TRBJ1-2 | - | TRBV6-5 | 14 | CASSFGGRGYGYTF | TGTGCCAGCAGTTTTGGGGGGCGCGGTTATGGCTACACCTTC
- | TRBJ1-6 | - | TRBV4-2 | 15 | CASSPPRGDYSPLHF | TGTGCCAGCAGCCCACCCAGAGGGGATTATTCACCCCTCCACTTT
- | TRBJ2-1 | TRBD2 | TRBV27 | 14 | CASRRTSGSDEQFF | TGTGCCAGCAGAAGGACTAGCGGGAGCGATGAGCAGTTCTTC
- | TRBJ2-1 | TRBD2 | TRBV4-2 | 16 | CASSQVASGGANEQFF | TGTGCCAGCAGCCAAGTCGCTAGCGGGGGGGCTAATGAGCAGTTCTTC
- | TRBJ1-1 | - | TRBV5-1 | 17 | CASTSRGRDGSWAEAFF | TGCGCCAGCACCTCTCGGGGCAGGGACGGTTCTTGGGCTGAAGCTTTCTTT
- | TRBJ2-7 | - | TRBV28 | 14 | CASRARGYSYEQYF | TGTGCCAGCCGGGCCCGGGGGTACTCCTACGAGCAGTACTTC
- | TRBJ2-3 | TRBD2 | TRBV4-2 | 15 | CASSQVGGRADTQYF | TGTGCCAGCAGCCAAGTAGGCGGGAGGGCGGATACGCAGTATTTT
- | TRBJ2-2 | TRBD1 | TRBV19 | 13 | CASTVTGDGELFF | TGTGCCAGCACGGTTACAGGGGACGGGGAGCTGTTTTTT
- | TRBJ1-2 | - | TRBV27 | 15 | CASSPRSFSNYGYTF | TGTGCCAGCAGTCCCCGGAGTTTTTCGAACTATGGCTACACCTTC
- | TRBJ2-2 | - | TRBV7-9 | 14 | CASSFYRESGELFF | TGTGCCAGCAGCTTCTATCGGGAGTCCGGGGAGCTGTTTTTT
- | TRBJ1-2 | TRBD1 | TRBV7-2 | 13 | CASSLEGAYGYTF | TGTGCCAGCAGCTTAGAGGGGGCGTATGGCTACACCTTC
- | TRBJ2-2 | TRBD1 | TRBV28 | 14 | CASSGQGATGELFF | TGTGCCAGCAGTGGACAGGGCGCCACCGGGGAGCTGTTTTTT
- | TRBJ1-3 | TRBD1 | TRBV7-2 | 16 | CASSPNTGGYGNTIYF | TGTGCCAGCAGCCCCAATACAGGGGGCTATGGAAACACCATATATTTT
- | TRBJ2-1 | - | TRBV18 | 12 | CASSLPGAPQFF | TGTGCCAGCTCACTTCCCGGGGCCCCACAGTTCTTC
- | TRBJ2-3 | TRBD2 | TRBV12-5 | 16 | CASGLVLAGDADTQYF | TGTGCTAGTGGTTTGGTACTAGCGGGAGATGCAGATACGCAGTATTTT
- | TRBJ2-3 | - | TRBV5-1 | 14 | CASSLEGYTDTQYF | TGCGCCAGCAGCTTAGAGGGATACACAGATACGCAGTATTTT